One T cell receptor beta chain is described in this entry. The CDR3 contains 13 residues. Trimming removed 6 bases from V and 2 bases from J, with 10 bases in between. This specimen comes from a study of blood T cell repertoires in COVID-19. Turning to the study itself: Material from acute and convalescent COVID-19 was sourced from the United States, Italy and Spain. T cells, B-cell-depleted T cells, or PBMCs supplied cDNA or gDNA.

Source study methods: Estimation of nucleated cell counts relied on the amplification of reference gene primers. Measured with immunoSEQ multiplex PCR; TCRdb has only the in-frame clones, and not every one. The V and J calls and clone size are taken from that table; D and trimming were inferred from the DNA. The sample includes over 120,000 clones, 85% to 90% of them seen just once. The J gene is TRBJ2-5, the V gene TRBV12-3 or TRBV12-4; no definite D call. This clonotype originated in a woman between 45 and 65 years old with active or convalescent COVID-19. Specimen: peripheral blood. CDR3 amino acids: CASRFGVQETQYF. The CDR3 nucleotides read TGTGCCAGCAGGTTCGGAGTTCAAGAGACCCAGTACTTC.